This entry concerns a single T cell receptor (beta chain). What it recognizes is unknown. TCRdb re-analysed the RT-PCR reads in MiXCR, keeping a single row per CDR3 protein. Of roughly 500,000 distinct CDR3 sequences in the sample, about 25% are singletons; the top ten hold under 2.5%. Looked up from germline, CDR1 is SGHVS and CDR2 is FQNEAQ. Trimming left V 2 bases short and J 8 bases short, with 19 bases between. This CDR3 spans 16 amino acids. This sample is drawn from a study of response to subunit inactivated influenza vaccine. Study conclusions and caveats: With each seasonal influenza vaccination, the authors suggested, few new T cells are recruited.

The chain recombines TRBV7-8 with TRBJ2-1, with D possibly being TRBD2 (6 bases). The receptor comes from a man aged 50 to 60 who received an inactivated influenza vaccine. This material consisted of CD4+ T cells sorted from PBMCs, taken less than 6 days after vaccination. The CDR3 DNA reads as TGTGCCAGCAGCTTATGGACTACTACTCTTTCCGATGAGCAGTTCTTC. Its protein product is CASSLWTTTLSDEQFF.